This T cell receptor (beta chain) was recovered during a study of shared clonotypes between healthy human individuals. Study-level results: Across subsets, estimated richness was generally greater for naive than for memory populations. A few donors had 5% to 6.5% of their naive CD4 clonotypes in common.

As for this clone: Its antigen is not identified.

This CDR3 spans 15 amino acids. Trimming removed 7 bases from V and 5 bases from J; junction bases left unmatched: 14. Germline CDR1 and CDR2: MNHEY and SMNVEV (reference sequence). The run depth of the assay was deep. How the authors handled the data: Filtering of immunoSEQ junctional sequences could not match full-length read filtering. TCRdb's table, derived via immunoSEQ multiplex PCR, lists solely in-frame clones and lacks some. Clone size and the V and J calls come from that table; the DNA yielded D and trimming. The sample includes roughly 300,000 clones, around 86% of them seen just once. This TCR was recovered from a man aged 18 to 29 in good health. Sequencing was carried out using memory CD8+ T cells sorted from blood. Noted subset: CD45RO+ cells pooled with CCR7-negative TemRA cells. J is TRBJ2-7 and V is TRBV27, with TRBD2 matching 7 bases. CDR3 bases: TGTGCCAGCATTACCGGGAGGAGGGGCGGGGACGAGCAGTACTTC. This sequence encodes CASITGRRGGDEQYF.